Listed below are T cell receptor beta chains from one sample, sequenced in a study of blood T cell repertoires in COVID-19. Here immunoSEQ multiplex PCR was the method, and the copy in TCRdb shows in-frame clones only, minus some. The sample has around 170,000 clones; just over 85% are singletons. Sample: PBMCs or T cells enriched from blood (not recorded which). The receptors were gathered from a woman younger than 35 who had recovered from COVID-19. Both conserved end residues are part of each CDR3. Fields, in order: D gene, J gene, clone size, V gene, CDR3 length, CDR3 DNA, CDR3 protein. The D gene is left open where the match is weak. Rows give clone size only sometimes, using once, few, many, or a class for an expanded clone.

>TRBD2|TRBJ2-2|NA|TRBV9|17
TGTGCCAGCAGCGTAGAAGCTAGCGGGAGTGACACCGGGGAGCTGTTTTTT
CASSVEASGSDTGELFF
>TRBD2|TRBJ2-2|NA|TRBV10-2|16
TGCGCCAGCAGTGGGGAAGCGGGGGAGAACACCGGGGAGCTGTTTTTT
CASSGEAGENTGELFF
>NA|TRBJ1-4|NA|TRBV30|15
TGTGCCTTACTTCAGGATGGGGACTGGAAGGAAAAACTGTTTTTT
CALLQDGDWKEKLFF
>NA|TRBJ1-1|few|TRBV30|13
TGTGCCTGGAAGGGCGAGGGCTACGCTGAAGCTTTCTTT
CAWKGEGYAEAFF
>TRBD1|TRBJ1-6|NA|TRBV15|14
TGTGCCACCAGCACTAGGACAGGGGTCTCACCCCTCCACTTT
CATSTRTGVSPLHF
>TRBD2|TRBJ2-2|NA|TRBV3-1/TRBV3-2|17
TGTGCCAGCAGCCCTTTTGAGGGACTAACGAACACCGGGGAGCTGTTTTTT
CASSPFEGLTNTGELFF
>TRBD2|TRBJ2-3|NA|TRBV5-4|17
TGTGCCAGCAGCGCTCTTCTCGCTAGCGGGAGTCTAGATACGCAGTATTTT
CASSALLASGSLDTQYF
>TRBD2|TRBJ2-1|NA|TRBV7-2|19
TGTGCCAGCAGCCACAGGACTAGCGGAGGTTCCATCGGGTACAATGAGCAGTTCTTC
CASSHRTSGGSIGYNEQFF
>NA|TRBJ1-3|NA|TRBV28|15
TGTGCCAGCGGGGGGGGCCCGGTTGTTGGAAACACCATATATTTT
CASGGGPVVGNTIYF
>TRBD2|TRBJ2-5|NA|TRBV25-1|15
TGTGCCAGCAGTACATCATGGGGGGGACAAGAGACCCAGTACTTC
CASSTSWGGQETQYF
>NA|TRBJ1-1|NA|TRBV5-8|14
TGTGCCAGCAGCTTGGCCCCGAGGGACACTGAAGCTTTCTTT
CASSLAPRDTEAFF
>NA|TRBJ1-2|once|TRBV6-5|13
TGTGCCAGCAGTTACGGTCGGGTAGATGGCTACACCTTC
CASSYGRVDGYTF
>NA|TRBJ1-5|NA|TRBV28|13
TGTGCCAGCAGTTCAGTTAGCAATCAGCCCCAGCATTTT
CASSSVSNQPQHF
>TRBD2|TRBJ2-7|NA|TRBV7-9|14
TGTGCCAGCAGCTGGGAGGGGTCCCCCTACGAGCAGTACTTC
CASSWEGSPYEQYF
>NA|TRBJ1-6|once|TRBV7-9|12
TGTGCCAGCAGCCAAAATAATTCACCCCTCCACTTT
CASSQNNSPLHF
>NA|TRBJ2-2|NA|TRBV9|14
TGTGCCAGCAGCATAGGGAGCTCTACCGGGGAGCTGTTTTTT
CASSIGSSTGELFF
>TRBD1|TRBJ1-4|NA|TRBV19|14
TGTGCCAGTATTGGGACAGGCCTTAATGAAAAACTGTTTTTT
CASIGTGLNEKLFF
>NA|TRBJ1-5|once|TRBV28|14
TGTGCCAGCAGTTTATGGGCAGGGGATCAGCCCCAGCATTTT
CASSLWAGDQPQHF
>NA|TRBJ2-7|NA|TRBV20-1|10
TGCAGTGCTGGGAGCACGGAGCAGTACTTC
CSAGSTEQYF
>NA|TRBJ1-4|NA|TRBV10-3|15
TGTGCCATCAGTGAGGGGGGGTCGGCTAATGAAAAACTGTTTTTT
CAISEGGSANEKLFF
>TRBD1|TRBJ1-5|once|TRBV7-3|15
TGTGCCAGCAGCTCTGGACAGGGGCCCAATCAGCCCCAGCATTTT
CASSSGQGPNQPQHF
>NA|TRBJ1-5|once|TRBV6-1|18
TGTGCCAGCAGTGAAGCGCGTGAGGGGAGGGCGATTTATCAGCCCCAGCATTTT
CASSEAREGRAIYQPQHF
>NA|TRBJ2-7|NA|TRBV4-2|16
TGTGCCAGCAGCCAAGATTATGTCGAGTTCTCCTACGAGCAGTACTTC
CASSQDYVEFSYEQYF
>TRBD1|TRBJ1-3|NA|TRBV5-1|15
TGCGCCAGCAGCTTGGGGGACAGGGATGGAAACACCATATATTTT
CASSLGDRDGNTIYF
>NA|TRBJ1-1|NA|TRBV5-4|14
TGTGCCAGCAGCTTGCCAGGGTACTTCACTGAAGCTTTCTTT
CASSLPGYFTEAFF
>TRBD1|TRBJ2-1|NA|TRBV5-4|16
TGTGCCAGCAGCTTAGGCAGGGGGCAATCGGGGAATGAGCAGTTCTTC
CASSLGRGQSGNEQFF
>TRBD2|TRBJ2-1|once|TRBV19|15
TGTGCCAGTAGTATTGGGGCTAGCGGAACAAATGAGCAGTTCTTC
CASSIGASGTNEQFF
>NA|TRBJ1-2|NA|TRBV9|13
TGTGCCAGCAGCGTAGCGAACAGCTATGGCTACACCTTC
CASSVANSYGYTF
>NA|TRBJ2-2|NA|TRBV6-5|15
TGTGCCAGCAGCGCGATTCTAGCTTCCGCCGGGGAGCTGTTTTTT
CASSAILASAGELFF
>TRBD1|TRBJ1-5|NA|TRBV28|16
TGTGCCAGCAGTTTCGCGGGACAGGGGGATAGTCAGCCCCAGCATTTT
CASSFAGQGDSQPQHF
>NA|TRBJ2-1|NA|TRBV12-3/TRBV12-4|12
TGTGCCAGCAGTTTGCAGGGAAGTAAGCAGTTCTTC
CASSLQGSKQFF
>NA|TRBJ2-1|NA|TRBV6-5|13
TGTGCCAGCAGTTACGAGGGTGTCAATGAGCAGTTCTTC
CASSYEGVNEQFF
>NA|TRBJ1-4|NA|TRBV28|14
TGTGCCAGCAGAGTGGGAGGGGAGAGGGAAAAACTGTTTTTT
CASRVGGEREKLFF
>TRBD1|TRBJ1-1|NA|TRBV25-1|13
TGTGCCAGCAGCCCTAGGGGGCTGGTTGAAGCTTTCTTT
CASSPRGLVEAFF
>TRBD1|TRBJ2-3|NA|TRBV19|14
TGTGCCAGTACTTCGACAGGGGCCACAGATACGCAGTATTTT
CASTSTGATDTQYF
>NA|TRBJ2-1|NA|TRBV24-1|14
TGTGCCACCAGTGACCCGGACTTCTACAATGAGCAGTTCTTC
CATSDPDFYNEQFF
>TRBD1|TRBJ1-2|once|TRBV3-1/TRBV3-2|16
TGTGCCAGCAGCCACGAAGGGCCAGGGGGGAGTGGCGGCTACACCTTC
CASSHEGPGGSGGYTF
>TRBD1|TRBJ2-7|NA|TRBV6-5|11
TGTGCCAGCCGACAGGGCCTCGAGCAGTACTTC
CASRQGLEQYF
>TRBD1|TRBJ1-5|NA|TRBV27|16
TGTGCCAGCAGTCCTGACAGGGGTCATAGCAATCAGCCCCAGCATTTT
CASSPDRGHSNQPQHF
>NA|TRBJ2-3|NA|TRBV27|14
TGTGCCAGCAGTCCCTACAAGGGGGCAGATACGCAGTATTTT
CASSPYKGADTQYF
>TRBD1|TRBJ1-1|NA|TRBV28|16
TGTGCCAGCAGTCCAGCCCACGGACAGGGCAGGGACGGAGCTTTCTTT
CASSPAHGQGRDGAFF
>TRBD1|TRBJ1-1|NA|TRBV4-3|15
TGCGCCAGCAGCCATGCCGACAGGGGGAACACTGAAGCTTTCTTT
CASSHADRGNTEAFF
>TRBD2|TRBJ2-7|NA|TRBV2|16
TGTGCCAGCAGTAAAACAACACTAGCGGGCGGGCCGGAGCAGTACTTC
CASSKTTLAGGPEQYF
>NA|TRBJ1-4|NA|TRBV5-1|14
TGCGCCAGCAGCTTGGCCTTTACTCCCGGAAAACTGTTTTTT
CASSLAFTPGKLFF
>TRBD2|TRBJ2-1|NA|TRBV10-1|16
TGCGCCAGCAGTGATGACGCTAGCGGCCACTACAATGAGCAGTTCTTC
CASSDDASGHYNEQFF
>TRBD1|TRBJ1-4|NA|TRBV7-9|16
TGTGCCAGCAGCCGAGGCGGACAGGGTACTAATGAAAAACTGTTTTTT
CASSRGGQGTNEKLFF
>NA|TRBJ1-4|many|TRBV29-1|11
TGCAGCGTTGTGATCCAGAGGGAACTGTTTTTT
CSVVIQRELFF
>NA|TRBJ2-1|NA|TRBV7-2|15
TGTGCCAGCAGCTTAGACCAGGGGATTGCGGGTGAGCAGTTCTTC
CASSLDQGIAGEQFF
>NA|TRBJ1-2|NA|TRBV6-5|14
TGTGCCAGCGGGGGGAGCCGGTCTAACTATGGCTACACCTTC
CASGGSRSNYGYTF